The T cell receptor beta chain described here comes from a study of beta chain features in type 1 diabetes. Sorting that relied on CD45RO/CCR7/CD25/CD127/CD95/CD27 yielded CD4+ naive, central memory, regulatory and stem cell-like memory cells. Each sorted population was over 98% pure. Germline lookup yields CDR1 DFQATT and CDR2 SNEGSKA (reference sequence). V was pared by 5 bases and J by 8 bases, with 12 bases between. There are 11 residues in the CDR3. Whole-study findings and limits: A greater similarity of naive, central memory and Treg TCRB repertoires was seen among patients than among healthy donors. Shorter TCRB CDR3s, moderately but significantly so, marked every one of the four CD4+ subsets in Type 1 diabetes patients. Type 1 diabetes patients showed fewer insertions and more deletions at VDJ junctions.

Turning to this clone: Its antigen remains unknown.

Since all of the isolated RNA was reverse transcribed, expressed TCRB transcripts were what got sequenced. Only in-frame clones appear in the TCRdb table, and some are missing; sequencing was by immunoSEQ multiplex PCR. The sample includes about 700,000 clones, 10% to 15% of them seen just once. The origin of this receptor is a man aged 18-30 years with type 1 diabetes. The rearrangement links TRBV20-1 to TRBJ1-2; weak D call: TRBD1 (5 bases). Material: naive CD4+ T cells from blood. CDR3 sequence: CSAQAGPGYTF. In DNA, the CDR3 is TGCAGTGCTCAGGCGGGGCCCGGCTACACCTTC.